This entry describes one T cell receptor beta chain. The data were taken from a study of blood T cell repertoires in COVID-19. Study-wide context: Samples of COVID-19 (acute and convalescent) were obtained from the United States, Italy and Spain.

Seattle's cohort entered during active infection and was followed longitudinally. Per the study methods: Amplification of reference gene primers provided the estimated nucleated cell counts. Only in-frame clones appear in the TCRdb table, and some are missing; sequencing was by immunoSEQ multiplex PCR. D and trimming were read from the DNA, whereas the V and J calls and clone size are those reported in that table. The table includes fewer than 90,000 clones, 75% to 80% detected once. The CDR3 is 16 residues long. Per germline, CDR1 SGHNT and CDR2 YYREEE (reference sequence). With 0 bases clipped from V and 4 bases from J, the junction kept 1 base outside the gene matches.

This TCR was recovered from a man between 65 and 80 years old with COVID-19, enrolled during active disease. Specimen: peripheral blood. V is TRBV5-4 and J is TRBJ2-2; 12 bases are shared with TRBD2. DNA of the CDR3: TGTGCCAGCAGCTTGGGACTAGCGGGGGCCACCGGGGAGCTGTTTTTT. Amino acids: CASSLGLAGATGELFF.